This TCR beta chain is from a study of blood T cell repertoires in COVID-19. Study-wide background: Spain, Italy and the United States supplied samples that represented acute and convalescent COVID-19. Sample material is recorded as cDNA or gDNA derived from T cells, B-cell-depleted T cells, or PBMCs.

Per the original methods: Reference gene primer amplification yielded estimated nucleated cell counts. The assay was immunoSEQ multiplex PCR, and TCRdb's table has in-frame clones only and misses some. For V, J and clone size, that table is used; D and trimming come from the DNA. Of some 50,000 clones in the sample, less than 90% were seen once. Specimen: peripheral blood. This clonotype originated in a human donor in a cohort sampled during active COVID-19.

The CDR3 protein is CASSPVGGLSYEQYF. The CDR3 DNA is TGTGCCAGCTCCCCGGTGGGAGGATTATCCTACGAGCAGTACTTC. V gene TRBV18 combines with J gene TRBJ2-7; a weak D match, TRBD2 (6 bases). CDR1 is KGHSH and CDR2 is LQKENI in the germline V gene. CDR3 length: 15 residues. With 6 bases removed from V and 1 base from J, the gap between germline ends came to 16 bases.